The rows below give T cell receptor beta chains drawn from one sample of a study of shared clonotypes between healthy human individuals. Clones were sequenced by immunoSEQ multiplex PCR, and TCRdb holds only the in-frame ones, with some missing. This table has 950,000 to 1,100,000 clones, approximately 68% appearing once. Sequences were obtained from memory CD4+ T cells sorted from blood. These receptor sequences come from a man in his late teens or twenties in good health. The CDR3 runs from the conserved cysteine through the conserved F or W. D genes are given only for firm matches. A row's size may be missing; if present it is once, few, many or a size class.

few	TRBJ1-5	-	TRBV19	CASSMTVHSNQPQHF	TGTGCCAGTAGTATGACAGTTCATAGCAATCAGCCCCAGCATTTT
-	TRBJ2-5	-	TRBV28	CASGIGQETQYF	TGTGCCAGCGGGATCGGCCAAGAGACCCAGTACTTC
few	TRBJ2-7	-	TRBV4-1	CASSQDLVGREQYF	TGCGCCAGCAGCCAAGATCTTGTGGGCCGGGAGCAGTACTTC
many	TRBJ1-4	-	TRBV29-1	CSVSVIEKLFF	TGCAGCGTTTCTGTTATTGAAAAACTGTTTTTT
-	TRBJ1-2	-	TRBV5-6	CASSFPGKYGYTF	TGTGCCAGCAGCTTTCCAGGAAAATATGGCTACACCTTC
-	TRBJ1-4	TRBD1	TRBV5-1	CASSKGQEGEKLFF	TGCGCCAGCAGCAAGGGACAGGAGGGGGAAAAACTGTTTTTT
-	TRBJ2-1	-	TRBV10-2	CASSAGGTRKYNEQFF	TGCGCCAGCAGTGCTGGGGGGACTCGCAAATACAATGAGCAGTTCTTC
-	TRBJ1-2	-	TRBV18	CASSPLAPQGRNYGYTF	TGTGCCAGCTCACCCTTAGCCCCTCAAGGACGGAACTATGGCTACACCTTC
-	TRBJ1-5	-	TRBV4-1	CASSQDNRGNQPQHF	TGCGCCAGCAGCCAAGATAACCGGGGCAATCAGCCCCAGCATTTT
-	TRBJ1-5	-	TRBV18	CASSPLPAINQPQHF	TGTGCCAGCTCACCACTTCCAGCGATTAATCAGCCCCAGCATTTT
-	TRBJ2-7	-	TRBV6-6	CAALDSPSSYEQYF	TGTGCCGCTCTGGACTCGCCGAGCTCCTACGAGCAGTACTTC
-	TRBJ2-3	TRBD1	TRBV29-1	CSVDRQGKAQYF	TGCAGCGTAGATAGACAGGGGAAGGCGCAGTATTTT
-	TRBJ1-6	TRBD1	TRBV10-2	CASRQGAEIRNSPLHF	TGCGCCAGCAGACAGGGGGCGGAGATACGAAATTCACCCCTCCACTTT
-	TRBJ2-3	TRBD2	TRBV5-4	CASSNRELAGDTQYF	TGTGCCAGCAGCAACAGAGAACTAGCGGGAGATACGCAGTATTTT
-	TRBJ1-1	-	TRBV2	CASSTGLGEAFF	TGTGCCAGCAGTACAGGGCTGGGTGAAGCTTTCTTT
-	TRBJ1-4	-	TRBV30	CAWSDGQGGEKLFF	TGTGCCTGGAGTGATGGCCAGGGTGGTGAAAAACTGTTTTTT
-	TRBJ1-5	-	TRBV4-1	CASSQTILYSNQPQHF	TGCGCCAGCAGCCAAACCATCCTTTATAGCAATCAGCCCCAGCATTTT